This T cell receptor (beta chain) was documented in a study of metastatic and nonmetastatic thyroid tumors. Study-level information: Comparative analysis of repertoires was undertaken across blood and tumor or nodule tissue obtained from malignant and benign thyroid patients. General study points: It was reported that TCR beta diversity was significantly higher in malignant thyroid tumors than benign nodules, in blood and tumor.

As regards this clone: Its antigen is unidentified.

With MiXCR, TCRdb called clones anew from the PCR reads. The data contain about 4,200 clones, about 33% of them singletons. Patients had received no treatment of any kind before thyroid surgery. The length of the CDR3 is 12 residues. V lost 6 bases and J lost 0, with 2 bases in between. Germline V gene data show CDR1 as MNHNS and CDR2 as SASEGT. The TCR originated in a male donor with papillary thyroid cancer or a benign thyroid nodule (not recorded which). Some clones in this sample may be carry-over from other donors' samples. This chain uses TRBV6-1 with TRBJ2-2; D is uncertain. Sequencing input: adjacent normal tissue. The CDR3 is CASSSNTGELFF. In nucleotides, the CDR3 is TGTGCCAGCAGCTCGAACACCGGGGAGCTGTTTTTT.